This T cell receptor beta chain was sequenced for a study of metastatic and nonmetastatic thyroid tumors. In the original processing: A distant-metastasis classifier for papillary thyroid cancer was built using CDR3 differences across clinicopathological groups. With MiXCR, TCRdb reprocessed the PCR reads. The V and J calls shown here were made by TCRdb, not taken from the authors' results. In the table there are under 30,000 clones, roughly 20% of which are singletons. In the case of this clone: One end of the junction fails to match germline, which may point to a read error.

Germline lookup yields CDR1 SGHRS and CDR2 YFSETQ. The CDR3 has 15 amino acids. Not a single patient had been given any form of treatment at any point before undergoing thyroid surgery. J is TRBJ1-4 and V is TRBV5-1; no firm D call. The sequencing input was blood. This TCR came from a male donor with papillary thyroid cancer or a benign thyroid nodule (not recorded which). Some clones in this sample may be carry-over from other donors' samples. The CDR3 spells CASSLAAAINDKLFF. In DNA form, the CDR3 reads TGCGCCAGCAGCTTGGCGGCGGCCATTAATGACAAACTGTTTTTT. The whole variable domain, filled in from reference TRBV5-1 and TRBJ1-4, reads KAGVTQTPRYLIKTRGQQVTLSCSPISGHRSVSWYQQTPGQGLQFLFEYFSETQRNKGNFPGRFSGRQFSNSRSEMNVSTLELGDSALYLCASSLAAAINDKLFFGSGTQLSVL.